This entry concerns a single T cell receptor beta chain. Antigen unknown. Time point of the sample: week 5, during vaccination. Alongside topical imiquimod, each dose of vaccine comprised 300 ug of mutant IDH1 20-mer peptide. The study enrolled donors with new WHO grade 3 or 4 IDH1-mutant, ATRX-lost astrocytomas. Assay used: immunoSEQ multiplex PCR; TCRdb lists only in-frame clones, some missing. The sample shows tens of thousands of clones, over 75% of them seen only once. This record comes from a study of a mutant IDH1 vaccine in newly diagnosed glioma. Looking at the study overall: The sex distribution of treated patients was about 60% male and roughly 38% female, with a mean age of 40.4 years. Before enrollment, patients got radiotherapy alone, temozolomide alone, or mostly the combination. Study-level points and caveats: Apparently unrelated to pseudoprogression were changes in the top peripheral T cell clonotypes.

The CDR3 has 11 residues. Trimming shortened V by 4 bases and J by 4 bases, and 4 bases separated the two germline ends. CDR1 and CDR2 from the germline V gene are SGHDN and FVKESK. This sequence was found in a woman aged 50 to 60 with glioma. This specimen was PBMCs, taken from a glioma patient whose treatment included an IDH1 peptide vaccine. The chain combines TRBV14 with TRBJ1-1; unclear D gene. The CDR3 loop is CASSLSTEAFF. For the CDR3, the DNA is TGTGCCAGCAGCCTCTCCACTGAAGCTTTCTTT.